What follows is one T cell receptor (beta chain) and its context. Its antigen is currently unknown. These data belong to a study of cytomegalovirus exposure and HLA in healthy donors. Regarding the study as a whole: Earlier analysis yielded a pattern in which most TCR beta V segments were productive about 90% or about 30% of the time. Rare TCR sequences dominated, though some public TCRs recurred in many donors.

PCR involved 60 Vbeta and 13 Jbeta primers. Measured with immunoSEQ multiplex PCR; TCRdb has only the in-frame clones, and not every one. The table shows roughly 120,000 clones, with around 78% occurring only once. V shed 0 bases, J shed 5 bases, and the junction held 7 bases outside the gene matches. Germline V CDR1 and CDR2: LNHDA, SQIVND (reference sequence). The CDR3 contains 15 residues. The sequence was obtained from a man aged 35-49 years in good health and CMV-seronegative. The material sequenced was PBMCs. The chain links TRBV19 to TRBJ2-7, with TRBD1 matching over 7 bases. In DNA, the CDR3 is TGTGCCAGTAGTATAGATCTGACAGGGTCAAACGAGCAGTACTTC. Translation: CASSIDLTGSNEQYF.